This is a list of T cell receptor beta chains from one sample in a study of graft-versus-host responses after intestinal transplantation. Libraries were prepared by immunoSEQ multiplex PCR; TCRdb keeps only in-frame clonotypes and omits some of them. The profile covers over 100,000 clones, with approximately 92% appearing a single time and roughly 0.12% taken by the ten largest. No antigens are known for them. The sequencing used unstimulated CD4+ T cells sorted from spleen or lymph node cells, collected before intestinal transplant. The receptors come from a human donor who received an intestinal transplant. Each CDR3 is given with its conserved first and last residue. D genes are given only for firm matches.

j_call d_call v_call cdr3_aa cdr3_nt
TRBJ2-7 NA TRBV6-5 CASSYSTAAYSREQYF TGTGCCAGCAGTTACTCGACAGCTGCGTACTCTCGCGAGCAGTACTTC
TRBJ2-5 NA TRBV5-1 CASSLGGTSEGETQYF TGCGCCAGCAGCTTAGGAGGAACGTCGGAAGGGGAGACCCAGTACTTC
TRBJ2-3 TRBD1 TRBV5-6 CASSHRDSKYTQYF TGTGCCAGCAGCCACCGGGACAGTAAATATACGCAGTATTTT
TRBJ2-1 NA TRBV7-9 CASSFEGNRFSSYNEQFF TGTGCCAGCAGCTTCGAGGGTAACAGGTTCAGCTCCTACAATGAGCAGTTCTTC
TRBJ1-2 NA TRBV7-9 CASSLALLQANYGYTF TGTGCCAGCAGCTTAGCGCTTCTCCAGGCTAACTATGGCTACACCTTC
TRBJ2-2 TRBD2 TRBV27 CASSQLALLRGELFF TGTGCCAGCAGCCAACTAGCGCTTCTGCGCGGGGAGCTGTTTTTT
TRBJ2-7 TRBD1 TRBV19 CASTRQGTPYEQYF TGTGCCAGTACCAGACAGGGAACCCCCTACGAGCAGTACTTC
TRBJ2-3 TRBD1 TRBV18 CASSDRESTDTQYF TGTGCCAGCTCAGACAGGGAAAGCACAGATACGCAGTATTTT
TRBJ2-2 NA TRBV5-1 CASRLTVARTGELFF TGCGCCAGCAGATTGACGGTGGCAAGGACCGGGGAGCTGTTTTTT
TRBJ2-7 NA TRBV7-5 CARSPGQGCSEQYF TGTGCCAGAAGCCCGGGACAGGGTTGTAGCGAGCAGTACTTC
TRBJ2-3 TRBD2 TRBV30 CAWSGSASGPTDTQYF TGTGCCTGGAGTGGTTCCGCTAGCGGGCCGACAGATACGCAGTATTTT
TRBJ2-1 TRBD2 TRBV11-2 CAVGGRYYNEQFF TGTGCCGTTGGCGGGAGGTACTACAATGAGCAGTTCTTC
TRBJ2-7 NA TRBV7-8 CASTSALNRDGTYEQYF TGTGCCAGCACCTCCGCCTTAAACCGGGACGGAACATACGAGCAGTACTTC
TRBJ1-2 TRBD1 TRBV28 CASRPGTANYGYTF TGTGCCAGCAGACCCGGGACAGCTAACTATGGCTACACCTTC
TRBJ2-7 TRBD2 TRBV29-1 CSVLGLAGEQQYF TGCAGCGTTCTCGGACTAGCGGGAGAACAGCAGTACTTC